A single sample is the source of the 13 T cell receptor beta chains below, sequenced in a study of circulating and synovial CD4+ cells in juvenile arthritis. Sequencing was performed with immunoSEQ multiplex PCR; in TCRdb, only in-frame clones are kept and a portion is missing. The sample lists approximately 15,000 clones; more than 75% were seen once. Sequencing was performed on CD4+ T cells from blood. Receptors originate from a human donor with juvenile idiopathic arthritis.

This clone was observed a few times. The V gene is TRBV18, the J gene TRBJ1-3, with D tentatively TRBD1 (5 bases). The ends were cut back, 4 bases at V and 0 bases at J, with 7 bases in the middle. Germline V gives CDR1 KGHSH, CDR2 LQKENI. The CDR3 totals 14 residues. CDR3 in DNA: TGTGCCAGCTCACTACAGGTCTCTGGAAACACCATATATTTT. This codes for CASSLQVSGNTIYF.

This clone was detected only a few times. J is TRBJ2-1 and V is TRBV7-2; TRBD2 agrees at 7 bases. There are 16 residues in the CDR3. The junction had 10 bases not matched to a gene; V was cut back by 0 bases and J by 8 bases. The germline V gene encodes CDR1 SGHTA and CDR2 FQGNSA. The CDR3 DNA follows: TGTGCCAGCAGCTTAGCGGGAGGGCCCTTCGTCGATGAGCAGTTCTTC. Protein sequence: CASSLAGGPFVDEQFF. The full variable domain, in which reference TRBV7-2 and TRBJ2-1 provide the parts outside the CDR3, is GAGVSQSPSNKVTEKGKDVELRCDPISGHTALYWYRQSLGQGLEFLIYFQGNSAPDKSGLPSDRFSAERTGGSVSTLTIQRTQQEDSAVYLCASSLAGGPFVDEQFFGPGTRLTVL.

V is TRBV6-5 and J is TRBJ1-4; D not resolved. Germline CDR1 reads MNHEY; CDR2 reads SVGAGI. V lost 5 bases and J lost 0, with 10 bases in between. The length of the CDR3 is 15 residues. This CDR3 is CASSRGFSTNEKLFF. In DNA form, the CDR3 reads TGTGCCAGCAGTCGTGGCTTCTCAACTAATGAAAAACTGTTTTTT.

The chain combines TRBV9 with TRBJ2-7; 10 bases line up with TRBD2. CDR3 length equals 21 residues. After removal of 3 bases from V and 3 bases from J, the junction contained 24 bases not matched to a gene. Germline CDR1 is SGDLS and CDR2 is YYNGEE. The CDR3 loop reads CASSARRRTSGKKRASYEQYF. The CDR3, as DNA: TGTGCCAGCAGCGCAAGACGAAGGACTAGCGGTAAGAAAAGAGCCAGCTACGAGCAGTACTTC.

The chain has TRBV7-9 and TRBJ2-1; possible D gene TRBD1, 5 bases. Germline V CDR1 and CDR2: SEHNR, FQNEAQ (reference sequence). The V end was cut by 4 bases, the J end by 0 bases, with 13 bases between. CDR3 size: 16 residues. The CDR3 here is CASSSSDRGSYNEQFF. For the CDR3, the DNA is TGTGCCAGCAGCTCGAGCGACAGAGGCTCCTACAATGAGCAGTTCTTC. Supplemented by reference TRBV7-9 and TRBJ2-1, the full variable domain reads DTGVSQNPRHKITKRGQNVTFRCDPISEHNRLYWYRQTLGQGPEFLTYFQNEAQLEKSRLLSDRFSAERPKGSFSTLEIQRTEQGDSAMYLCASSSSDRGSYNEQFFGPGTRLTVL.

The V gene is TRBV4-2, the J gene TRBJ2-6, with 7 bases matching TRBD1. The CDR3 spans 16 residues. Trimming at V came to 7 bases and at J to 1 base, leaving 7 bases not matched to a gene. Germline lookup yields CDR1 LGHNA and CDR2 YNFKEQ. CDR3 DNA: TGTGCCAGCACCGGGACAGATGGGTCTGGGGCCAACGTCCTGACTTTC. Its protein is CASTGTDGSGANVLTF.

For the CDR3, the DNA is TGTGCCAGCAGCCTTCAGGGGGCGTATAACGCCGGGGAGCTGTTTTTT. Encoded protein: CASSLQGAYNAGELFF. This rearrangement joins TRBV14 to TRBJ2-2; 8 nucleotides agree with TRBD1. V trimming: 4 bases; J trimming: 6 bases; junction bases outside the gene matches: 10. Germline V lookup: CDR1 SGHDN, CDR2 FVKESK. The CDR3 is made up of 16 amino acids. The whole variable domain, filled in from reference TRBV14 and TRBJ2-2, reads EAGVTQFPSHSVIEKGQTVTLRCDPISGHDNLYWYRRVMGKEIKFLLHFVKESKQDESGMPNNRFLAERTGGTYSTLKVQPAELEDSGVYFCASSLQGAYNAGELFFGEGSRLTVL.

The gene calls are TRBV28 and TRBJ2-5, with 7 bases aligning to TRBD1. Germline V gene sequence: CDR1 MDHEN, CDR2 SYDVKM. J was trimmed by 4 bases and V by 5 bases; bases with no gene match: 10. This CDR3 comprises 15 residues. The DNA of the CDR3 is TGTGCCAGCAGTGCCACAGGGGTACGGGGAGAGACCCAGTACTTC. Protein sequence: CASSATGVRGETQYF. Full variable domain (missing parts from reference TRBV28 and TRBJ2-5): DVKVTQSSRYLVKRTGEKVFLECVQDMDHENMFWYRQDPGLGLRLIYFSYDVKMKEKGDIPEGYSVSREKKERFSLILESASTNQTSMYLCASSATGVRGETQYFGPGTRLLVL.

This sequence joins TRBV30 and TRBJ1-3, with D unresolved. The CDR3 totals 13 residues. Germline lookup yields CDR1 GTSNPN and CDR2 SVGIG (reference sequence). Trimming removed 3 bases from V and 2 bases from J, with 8 bases in between. CDR3 DNA sequence: TGTGCCTGGAGCACATCGACTGGAAACACCATATATTTT. Protein product: CAWSTSTGNTIYF.

J is TRBJ2-5 and V is TRBV6-1, with 7 bases aligning to TRBD1. The J call may be incorrect, as the DNA end agrees better with TRBJ2-7. Germline CDR1 is MNHNS and CDR2 is SASEGT. The CDR3 consists of 13 residues. CDR3 sequence (DNA): TGTGCCAGCAGTGGGACAGGATACTACGAGCAGTACTTC. It encodes CASSGTGYYEQYF.

This sequence joins TRBV11-2 and TRBJ1-4; 9 bases map to TRBD1. This CDR3 has 17 amino acids. With 5 bases clipped from V and 2 bases from J, the junction kept 9 bases outside the gene matches. Germline CDR1 and CDR2: SGHAT and FQNNGV. The CDR3, as DNA: TGTGCCAGCAGCCCTCTAGGACAGGGGATCACTAATGAAAAACTGTTTTTT. Its translation is CASSPLGQGITNEKLFF.

The rearrangement joins TRBV7-3 to TRBJ2-1; 7 nucleotides line up with TRBD2. Germline loops: CDR1 SGHTA, CDR2 FQGTGA. This CDR3 spans 15 amino acids. Trimming removed 2 bases from V and 6 bases from J; junction bases left unmatched: 7. CDR3 region: CASSLVGGIINEQFF. The CDR3 DNA follows: TGTGCCAGCAGCTTAGTGGGGGGGATTATCAATGAGCAGTTCTTC. Based on the CDR3 plus reference TRBV7-3 and TRBJ2-1, the full variable domain is GAGVSQTPSNKVTEKGKYVELRCDPISGHTALYWYRQSLGQGPEFLIYFQGTGAADDSGLPNDRFFAVRPEGSVSTLKIQRTERGDSAVYLCASSLVGGIINEQFFGPGTRLTVL.

This clone was found a few times. DNA of the CDR3: TGTGCCAGCAGCTCCCAGCGGGACTACGAGCAGTACTTC. Encoded protein: CASSSQRDYEQYF. The rearrangement uses TRBV7-2 and TRBJ2-7; 7 bases are shared with TRBD2. Germline assignment: CDR1 SGHTA and CDR2 FQGNSA. The CDR3 sequence is 13 residues long. Unmatched junction bases numbered 3, after V lost 4 bases and J lost 3 bases. Looking up the rest from reference TRBV7-2 and TRBJ2-7 gives the full variable domain: GAGVSQSPSNKVTEKGKDVELRCDPISGHTALYWYRQSLGQGLEFLIYFQGNSAPDKSGLPSDRFSAERTGGSVSTLTIQRTQQEDSAVYLCASSSQRDYEQYFGPGTRLTVT.